These 20 T cell receptor beta chains were sequenced from one sample in a study of blood T cell repertoires in COVID-19. Clones were read by immunoSEQ multiplex PCR, and TCRdb kept only the in-frame ones, dropping some. The table records tens of thousands of clones, approximately 90% of them present only once. The sample comprised peripheral blood. The origin of the receptors is a woman older than 75 with active COVID-19.

This sequence joins TRBV18 and TRBJ1-3, with D maybe TRBD1 (5 bases). CDR3 length: 16 amino acids. Germline V CDR1 and CDR2: KGHSH, LQKENI. V lost 6 bases and J lost 4, with 19 bases in between. CDR3 region: CASSRTTERYGNTIYF. The DNA for the CDR3 is TGTGCCAGCTCCCGTACGACAGAAAGATACGGAAACACCATATATTTT.

This rearrangement joins TRBV5-1 to TRBJ2-2; 11 nucleotides agree with TRBD1. The CDR3 is 17 residues long. Losses at the gene ends were 4 bases for V and 3 bases for J; bases not matched to a gene: 8. CDR1 is SGHRS and CDR2 is YFSETQ in the germline V gene. CDR3 nucleotide sequence: TGCGCCAGCAGCGCGTTCCGGGACAGGGGGGACACCGGGGAGCTGTTTTTT. Amino acids: CASSAFRDRGDTGELFF.

The V call is TRBV4-2, the J call TRBJ1-3; possible D gene TRBD1, 5 bases. Trimming shortened V by 4 bases and J by 3 bases, and 10 bases separated the two germline ends. The germline gives CDR1 LGHNA, CDR2 YNFKEQ. This CDR3 has 14 residues. In nucleotides, the CDR3 is TGTGCCAGCAGCCGCGGGACGAATGGAAACACCATATATTTT. It translates to CASSRGTNGNTIYF.

V gene TRBV2 combines with J gene TRBJ2-2, with unresolved D. The CDR3 length is 13 residues. The V gene's germline CDR1 is SNHLY and CDR2 FYNNEI. V lost 4 bases and J 2 bases, leaving 5 bases between the germline ends. CDR3 bases: TGTGCCAGCAGTGGCACAAACACCGGGGAGCTGTTTTTT. This translates into CASSGTNTGELFF.

This chain connects TRBV3-1 (or the pseudogene TRBV3-2) to TRBJ2-1; TRBD2 matches at 8 bases. J gave up 8 bases and V 0 bases, and 9 bases lay outside the gene matches. The CDR3 is 16 amino acids. CDR1 LGHDT and CDR2 YNNKEL come from the germline V gene (reference sequence). The CDR3 here is CASSQDYGGALDEQFF. The CDR3 nucleotides read TGTGCCAGCAGCCAAGATTACGGGGGGGCCTTGGATGAGCAGTTCTTC.

The chain joins TRBV19 to TRBJ2-1; the D gene is possibly TRBD1 (6 bases). CDR1 is LNHDA, CDR2 SQIVND, per germline (reference sequence). The CDR3 has 13 residues. V was cut by 2 bases and J by 10 bases, with 12 bases left in between. CDR3 in amino acids: CASSINRENEQFF. CDR3 coding DNA: TGTGCCAGTAGTATAAACAGGGAGAACGAGCAGTTCTTC.

The chain is built from TRBV5-1 and TRBJ2-7, with 9 bases identical to TRBD1. The junction had 10 bases not matched to a gene; V was cut back by 2 bases and J by 7 bases. The CDR3 totals 15 residues. CDR1 SGHRS and CDR2 YFSETQ come from the germline V gene. CDR3 loop: CASSLLPGQGREQYF. The CDR3 nucleotides read TGCGCCAGCAGCTTATTACCGGGACAGGGTCGGGAGCAGTACTTC.

The chain has TRBV28 and TRBJ2-5; D not resolved. The CDR3 sequence is 15 residues long. The germline V gene has CDR1 MDHEN and CDR2 SYDVKM. V lost 2 bases and J 4 bases, leaving 14 bases between the germline ends. CDR3 residues: CASSLSRVPGETQYF. The CDR3 DNA reads TGTGCCAGCAGTTTAAGTCGGGTCCCCGGAGAGACCCAGTACTTC. Based on the CDR3 plus reference TRBV28 and TRBJ2-5, the full variable domain is DVKVTQSSRYLVKRTGEKVFLECVQDMDHENMFWYRQDPGLGLRLIYFSYDVKMKEKGDIPEGYSVSREKKERFSLILESASTNQTSMYLCASSLSRVPGETQYFGPGTRLLVL.

J is TRBJ2-3 and V is TRBV27; 11 bases are shared with TRBD2. The CDR3 is made up of 16 amino acids. V lost 5 bases, J lost 2 bases, and 6 bases stayed unmatched. Looked up from germline, CDR1 is MNHEY and CDR2 is SMNVEV (reference sequence). The CDR3 DNA is TGTGCCAGCAGTCCCCCTAGCGGGAGGACCACAGATACGCAGTATTTT. Translating it yields CASSPPSGRTTDTQYF.

The rearrangement uses TRBV7-8 and TRBJ1-5; perhaps TRBD1 as D (5 bases). V lost 8 bases, J lost 3 bases, and 20 bases lay in between. The CDR3 contains 16 residues. Per the germline V gene, CDR1 is SGHVS and CDR2 is FQNEAQ. CDR3 in DNA: TGTGCCAGCCAAAAAGGGGCAGGGCTATACAATCAGCCCCAGCATTTT. This gives the protein CASQKGAGLYNQPQHF.

The V gene is TRBV19, the J gene TRBJ2-2; 10 bases line up with TRBD2. The germline V gene encodes CDR1 LNHDA and CDR2 SQIVND (reference sequence). V was pared by 5 bases and J by 4 bases, with 7 bases of the junction left unmatched. This CDR3 has 16 amino acids. CDR3 sequence reads: CASSGLAGAVTGELFF. CDR3 DNA sequence: TGTGCCAGTAGTGGCCTAGCGGGAGCTGTCACCGGGGAGCTGTTTTTT.

In this sample, this clone turned up a few times. The chain combines TRBV10-1 with TRBJ2-3; possible D gene TRBD1, 6 bases. V lost 8 bases to trimming and J lost 2 bases, with 11 bases between them. The germline gives CDR1 WNHNN, CDR2 SYGVQD (reference sequence). This CDR3 comprises 13 residues. This CDR3 reads CASSTGTTDTQYF. The CDR3 DNA sequence: TGCGCCAGCTCAACAGGGACCACAGATACGCAGTATTTT.

J is TRBJ1-6 and V is TRBV5-1, with 10 bases lining up with TRBD1. V lost 5 bases, J lost 7 bases, and 15 bases stayed unmatched. The length of the CDR3 is 18 residues. The V gene's germline CDR1 is SGHRS and CDR2 YFSETQ. CDR3 nucleotides: TGCGCCAGCAGTCCGGCCCGGGGGACAGGGGAACCCAATTCACCCCTCCACTTT. Its protein product is CASSPARGTGEPNSPLHF. The variable domain in full, with the rest retrieved from reference TRBV5-1 and TRBJ1-6, is KAGVTQTPRYLIKTRGQQVTLSCSPISGHRSVSWYQQTPGQGLQFLFEYFSETQRNKGNFPGRFSGRQFSNSRSEMNVSTLELGDSALYLCASSPARGTGEPNSPLHFGNGTRLTVT.

The rearrangement uses TRBV27 and TRBJ2-5; 7 bases line up with TRBD2. CDR1 is MNHEY, CDR2 SMNVEV, per germline (reference sequence). Losses at the gene ends were 6 bases for V and 2 bases for J; bases not matched to a gene: 12. The CDR3 loop spans 16 amino acids. The CDR3 DNA reads as TGTGCCAGCAGCCCCCCCCGGGGGAGGGGACAAGAGACCCAGTACTTC. It is translated as CASSPPRGRGQETQYF.

This rearrangement joins TRBV15 to TRBJ2-1; 12 bases match TRBD1. Germline V gene sequence: CDR1 LNHNV, CDR2 YYDKDF (reference sequence). The V and J ends lost 3 bases and 7 bases, in that order; junction bases with no gene match: 7. The CDR3 contains 16 residues. This CDR3 reads CATSRGGQGATNEQFF. The CDR3 DNA is TGTGCCACCAGCAGGGGGGGACAGGGGGCCACAAATGAGCAGTTCTTC.

The CDR3 sequence is CATSDSLAGGPDTQYF. Written as DNA, the CDR3 is TGTGCCACCAGTGATTCACTAGCGGGAGGACCAGATACGCAGTATTTT. The chain is built from TRBV24-1 and TRBJ2-3; TRBD2 agrees at 12 bases. Germline V gene lookup returns CDR1 KGHDR and CDR2 SFDVKD. The J segment lost 4 bases and the V segment lost 2 bases, leaving 3 bases of the junction unmatched. The CDR3 covers 16 residues.

The chain combines TRBV7-9 with TRBJ2-5, with 9 bases identical to TRBD2. Trimming took 7 bases from V and 5 from J; bases not matched to a gene: 11. The CDR3 consists of 15 residues. Germline V gene data show CDR1 as SEHNR and CDR2 as FQNEAQ (reference sequence). The CDR3 DNA is TGTGCCAGCACCAGACTAGCGGTGGAGGGCGAGACCCAGTACTTC. It specifies CASTRLAVEGETQYF.

This chain links TRBV11-2 with TRBJ2-3; weak D call: TRBD2 (6 bases). Looked up from germline, CDR1 is SGHAT and CDR2 is FQNNGV. V was cut by 3 bases and J by 9 bases, with 28 bases left in between. This CDR3 comprises 18 residues. The DNA for the CDR3 is TGTGCCAGCAGCTTCGCCCCCTTAGGGGCGGGACCAAGAGGCACGCAGTATTTT. Protein sequence: CASSFAPLGAGPRGTQYF.

The J gene is TRBJ2-5, the V gene TRBV2; 11 bases are shared with TRBD2. Trimming at V came to 5 bases and at J to 5 bases, leaving 10 bases not matched to a gene. Germline V lookup: CDR1 SNHLY, CDR2 FYNNEI. The CDR3 loop spans 16 amino acids. The CDR3 spells CASSRLAGPPGETQYF. The CDR3 DNA reads as TGTGCCAGCAGTCGACTAGCGGGACCCCCCGGGGAGACCCAGTACTTC.

This rearrangement joins TRBV2 to TRBJ2-7; tentative D call: TRBD1 (6 bases). CDR3 length: 13 residues. The germline V and J ends were trimmed by 5 bases and 4 bases, with 12 bases remaining between them. Germline assignment: CDR1 SNHLY and CDR2 FYNNEI. DNA for the CDR3: TGTGCCAGCAGTCAGGGGATCATGTACGAGCAGTACGTC. It specifies CASSQGIMYEQYV.